The rows below give T cell receptor beta chains drawn from one sample of a study of CD8+ T cells in alopecia areata. Using immunoSEQ multiplex PCR, the repertoire was profiled, and TCRdb retains in-frame clones only, with some absent. Of roughly 60,000 clones in the sample, about 40% were seen once. The sample taken for sequencing was NKG2D-low CD8+ T cells sorted from blood. These receptors were taken from a human donor with alopecia areata. Each CDR3 is given with its conserved first and last residue. The D gene is left open where the match is weak. Some rows have no size entry. The others give once, few or many, or a class for an expanded clone.

TRBJ2-6 TRBV27 - - TGTGCCAGCAGCCCTGGGGGCTCTGGGGCCAACGTCCTGACTTTC CASSPGGSGANVLTF
TRBJ2-1 TRBV7-9 - - TGTGCCAGCAGCTTAGTAGGTGTCTACAATGAGCAGTTCTTC CASSLVGVYNEQFF
TRBJ2-5 TRBV4-1 few TRBD1 TGCGCCAGCAGCCTCGGGGGACAGGGAGCGGAGACCCAGTACTTC CASSLGGQGAETQYF
TRBJ2-5 TRBV7-6 - TRBD2 TGTGCCAGCAGCCTGGGACTAGCAGTGGAGACCCAGTACTTC CASSLGLAVETQYF
TRBJ2-7 TRBV9 - TRBD2 TGTGCCAGCAGCGTCGGACTAGCGGAAACCTACGAGCAGTACTTC CASSVGLAETYEQYF
TRBJ2-1 TRBV27 - - TGTGCCAGCAGTCTGGAGGACGATTACAATGAGCAGTTCTTC CASSLEDDYNEQFF
TRBJ2-1 TRBV27 - - TGTGCCAGCCAAACAGGGAGCTCCTACAATGAGCAGTTCTTC CASQTGSSYNEQFF
TRBJ2-7 TRBV29-1 few - TGCAGCGTTGAGACAGGTCTCGCCTCCTACGAGCAGTACTTC CSVETGLASYEQYF
TRBJ2-2 TRBV25-1 - - TGTGCCAGCAGTGAGCGGGGATTGTACACCGGGGAGCTGTTTTTT CASSERGLYTGELFF
TRBJ1-1 TRBV25-1 - TRBD1 TGTGCCAGCAGTCAACAGGGGGAGGCCACTGAAGCTTTCTTT CASSQQGEATEAFF
TRBJ1-2 TRBV9 - - TGTGCCAGCAGCGCCGGGGGGATAAAGAACTATGGCTACACCTTC CASSAGGIKNYGYTF
TRBJ1-1 TRBV10-3 few - TGTGCCACTCGGTTGGGGAACACTGAAGCTTTCTTT CATRLGNTEAFF
TRBJ2-1 TRBV29-1 - - TGCAGCGTACAGGGTCTACCAGCCGAGCAGTTCTTC CSVQGLPAEQFF
TRBJ2-7 TRBV28 - TRBD1 TGTGCCAGCAGTTCGAGACAGGGTGGCTACGAGCAGTACTTC CASSSRQGGYEQYF
TRBJ2-6 TRBV14 few - TGTATACAAGTCCGGGGCTCTGGGGCCAACGTCCTGACTTTC CIQVRGSGANVLTF
TRBJ2-5 TRBV28 few TRBD2 TGTGCCAGCAGTTTAGCCGCTAGCGGGAGGGAGACCCAGTACTTC CASSLAASGRETQYF
TRBJ2-6 TRBV4-3 - - TGCGCCAGCAGCCAGGGTGGCGTGGGGGCCAACGTCCTGACTTTC CASSQGGVGANVLTF
TRBJ2-5 TRBV2 - - TGTGCCAGCAGTGATGAGGGGGAAGAGACCCAGTACTTC CASSDEGEETQYF
TRBJ1-1 TRBV11-2 few - TGTGCCGGGGGGACGGTGAACACTGAAGCTTTCTTT CAGGTVNTEAFF
TRBJ2-1 TRBV28 - TRBD1 TGTGCCAGCAGTTTAGGGGGACAGATTTACAATGAGCAGTTCTTC CASSLGGQIYNEQFF
TRBJ2-1 TRBV29-1 - - TGCAGCGTTGATTCTCCGGACGTGGGCTTCTACAATGAGCAGTTCTTC CSVDSPDVGFYNEQFF
TRBJ1-1 TRBV29-1 few - TGCAGCGTGTATAAGGACAGAGAGAACACTGAAGCTTTCTTT CSVYKDRENTEAFF
TRBJ2-7 TRBV29-1 few TRBD2 TGCAGCGCGGCGGGACTCCTGTGGAGGGGAAGAGACGAGGTAGCGGGATACCAACCGTACGAGCAGTACTTC CSAAGLLWRGRDEVAGYQPYEQYF
TRBJ2-3 TRBV30 - TRBD1 TGTGCCTGGAGTGTGGGACAGGGCACAGATACGCAGTATTTT CAWSVGQGTDTQYF
TRBJ2-3 TRBV4-3 - - TGCGCCAGCAGCCAAGATGGGGGGCCAGATACGCAGTATTTT CASSQDGGPDTQYF
TRBJ1-1 TRBV5-1 - - TGCGCCAGCAGCGTGGGAGACTGGGTCAACACTGAAGCTTTCTTT CASSVGDWVNTEAFF
TRBJ1-1 TRBV5-1 - - TGCGCCAGCAGCTTGGGGGCACACTTGAACACTGAAGCTTTCTTT CASSLGAHLNTEAFF
TRBJ2-1 TRBV27 once - TGTGCCAGCAGAGGAGGATACAATGAGCAGTTCTTC CASRGGYNEQFF
TRBJ1-2 TRBV4-3 - TRBD1 TGCGCCAGCAGCCAAGGACAGGGGACGGGCTATGGCTACACCTTC CASSQGQGTGYGYTF
TRBJ1-1 TRBV29-1 - - TGCAGCGTTGACCCCCTTGAAGCTTTCTTT CSVDPLEAFF
TRBJ1-6 TRBV7-9 - - TGTGCCAGCACAGGGGAGGTTGGTGTGAATTCACCCCTCCACTTT CASTGEVGVNSPLHF
TRBJ2-7 TRBV27 few - TGTGCCAGCAGTTTGGGGAACAGTGACTCCTACGAGCAGTACTTC CASSLGNSDSYEQYF
TRBJ2-3 TRBV9 once TRBD2 TGTGCCAGCAGCGTAGAGCCCCGAACTAGCGAGAGCACAGATACGCAGTATTTT CASSVEPRTSESTDTQYF
TRBJ2-2 TRBV7-9 - - TGTGCCAGCAGCTTAGCAGCATGGCACACCGGGGAGCTGTTTTTT CASSLAAWHTGELFF
TRBJ1-1 TRBV29-1 - - TGCAGCGCGACGGATAGAGAAAACACTGAAGCTTTCTTT CSATDRENTEAFF
TRBJ1-5 TRBV6-5 - - TGTGCCAGCAGTTACGGGAGCAATCAGCCCCAGCATTTT CASSYGSNQPQHF
TRBJ2-6 TRBV7-9 few - TGTGCCAGCGGGGGACTGGCAGCCGGTGCCAACGTCCTGACTTTC CASGGLAAGANVLTF
TRBJ2-3 TRBV29-1 - - TGCAGCGTTGAAGACGGAGAGGCAGATACGCAGTATTTT CSVEDGEADTQYF
TRBJ2-7 TRBV7-9 few TRBD2 TGTGCCAGCAGCTTAGAAACTAGCGGGGCCTACGAGCAGTACTTC CASSLETSGAYEQYF
TRBJ2-7 TRBV27 - TRBD2 TGTGCCAGCAGTTTCGTAGCGGGAGCCTACGAGCAGTACTTC CASSFVAGAYEQYF
TRBJ2-3 TRBV6-6 once - TGTGCCAGCAGTTCCCGCCCGAAGGATACGCAGTATTTT CASSSRPKDTQYF
TRBJ2-1 TRBV5-1 few - TGCGCCAGCAGCTTGGGGGGTTACAATGAGCAGTTCTTC CASSLGGYNEQFF
TRBJ2-7 TRBV2 - - TGTGCCAGCAGGGCGGGGTACTACGAGCAGTACTTC CASRAGYYEQYF
TRBJ2-7 TRBV28 - - TGTGCCAGCAACTTTCCCGAGCAGTACTTC CASNFPEQYF
TRBJ1-2 TRBV29-1 - - TGCAGCGTTGCTAGGGGGGGGCCTAATGGCTACACCTTC CSVARGGPNGYTF
TRBJ1-1 TRBV4-2 - - TGTGCCAGCAGCCAGCAGTGGATGAACACTGAAGCTTTCTTT CASSQQWMNTEAFF
TRBJ2-5 TRBV29-1 few TRBD1 TGCAGCGCGGACAGGGAAGAGACCCAGTACTTC CSADREETQYF
TRBJ2-6 TRBV29-1 - - TGCAGCGTTGAAGACGGAATTTCCGGGGCCAACGTCCTGACTTTC CSVEDGISGANVLTF
TRBJ2-6 TRBV29-1 few TRBD1 TGCAGCGTTTGGGACAGGGTTGGCAACGTCCTGACTTTC CSVWDRVGNVLTF